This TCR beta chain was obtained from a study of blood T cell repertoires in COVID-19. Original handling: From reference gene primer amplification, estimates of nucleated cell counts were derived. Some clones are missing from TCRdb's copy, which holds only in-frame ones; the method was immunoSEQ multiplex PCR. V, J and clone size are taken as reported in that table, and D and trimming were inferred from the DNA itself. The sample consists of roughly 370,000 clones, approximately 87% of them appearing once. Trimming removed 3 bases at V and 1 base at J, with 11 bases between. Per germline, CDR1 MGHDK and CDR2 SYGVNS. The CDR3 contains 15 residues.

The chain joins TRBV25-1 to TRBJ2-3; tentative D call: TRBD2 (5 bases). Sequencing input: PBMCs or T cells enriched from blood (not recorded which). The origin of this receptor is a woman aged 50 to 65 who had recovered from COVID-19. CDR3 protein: CASSDGRKGTDTQYF. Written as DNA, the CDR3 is TGTGCCAGCAGTGATGGGAGAAAGGGCACAGATACGCAGTATTTT.